What follows are 14 T cell receptor beta chains derived from one specimen sequenced in a study of blood T cell repertoires in COVID-19. Using immunoSEQ multiplex PCR, the repertoire was profiled, and TCRdb retains in-frame clones only, with some absent. The sample carries 35,000 to 50,000 clones, approximately 90% recorded once. Sequencing was performed on peripheral blood. These receptors originate from a man aged 55 to 70 with active COVID-19.

The chain couples TRBV6-5 to TRBJ1-1; D might be TRBD1 (6 bases). The V gene's germline CDR1 is MNHEY and CDR2 SVGAGI. The V end was cut by 4 bases, the J end by 1 base, with 13 bases between. The CDR3 runs 15 residues. CDR3 bases: TGTGCCAGCAGTTCACAGGGTGGTGGGAACACTGAAGCTTTCTTT. Translation gives CASSSQGGGNTEAFF.

J is TRBJ2-5 and V is TRBV7-2; 10 bases map to TRBD2. The CDR3 spans 15 residues. Germline V CDR1 and CDR2: SGHTA, FQGNSA. V trimming: 5 bases; J trimming: 5 bases; junction bases outside the gene matches: 8. The CDR3 DNA follows: TGTGCCAGCAGCACTCGACTAGCGGGCGGGGAGACCCAGTACTTC. Residues: CASSTRLAGGETQYF.

The gene calls are TRBV5-1 and TRBJ2-1; weak D call: TRBD2 (6 bases). Between the trimmed V and J ends, which lost 4 bases and 1 base, there was a span of 12 bases. This CDR3 spans 15 amino acids. CDR1 and CDR2 from the germline V gene are SGHRS and YFSETQ. The CDR3, as DNA: TGCGCCAGCAGCCCGGGGCGGGGATCCTACAATGAGCAGTTCTTC. Translated: CASSPGRGSYNEQFF. Full variable domain (missing parts from reference TRBV5-1 and TRBJ2-1): KAGVTQTPRYLIKTRGQQVTLSCSPISGHRSVSWYQQTPGQGLQFLFEYFSETQRNKGNFPGRFSGRQFSNSRSEMNVSTLELGDSALYLCASSPGRGSYNEQFFGPGTRLTVL.

The rearrangement joins TRBV7-2 to TRBJ1-1; 7 nucleotides match TRBD1. The V segment lost 5 bases and the J segment 0 bases; nucleotides outside the gene matches: 6. Germline values: CDR1 SGHTA, CDR2 FQGNSA. The CDR3 extends over 15 amino acids. CDR3 protein: CASSHPTGLNTEAFF. CDR3 bases: TGTGCCAGCAGCCACCCGACAGGGTTGAACACTGAAGCTTTCTTT.

The chain recombines TRBV6-5 with TRBJ2-2; 13 nucleotides align to TRBD2. Germline assignment: CDR1 MNHEY and CDR2 SVGAGI. This CDR3 has 16 residues. The ends lost 0 bases at V and 6 bases at J; junction bases unmatched: 1. The CDR3 DNA reads as TGTGCCAGCAGTTACTCGACTAGCGGGGGGCCCGGGGAGCTGTTTTTT. Protein: CASSYSTSGGPGELFF.

V and J are TRBV10-1 and TRBJ2-7, with TRBD1 identical over 11 bases. CDR3 length equals 12 residues. Losses at the gene ends were 10 bases for V and 6 bases for J; bases not matched to a gene: 5. Germline values: CDR1 WNHNN, CDR2 SYGVQD (reference sequence). CDR3: CATRGTGGEQYF. DNA for the CDR3: TGCGCCACCCGGGGGACAGGGGGCGAGCAGTACTTC.

The chain is built from TRBV7-3 and TRBJ2-2; 7 bases are a match to TRBD1. CDR1 is SGHTA and CDR2 is FQGTGA in the germline V gene. The CDR3 sequence is 15 residues long. V dropped 3 bases and J dropped 0; count of bases not matched to a gene: 1. CDR3 sequence reads: CASSFQGANTGELFF. As DNA, the CDR3 is TGTGCCAGCAGCTTCCAGGGGGCGAACACCGGGGAGCTGTTTTTT.

The chain joins TRBV3-1 (or the pseudogene TRBV3-2) to TRBJ2-7; D perhaps matches TRBD2 (5 bases). V was cut by 6 bases and J by 2 bases, with 11 bases left in between. The CDR3 is 13 residues long. CDR1 and CDR2 from the germline V gene are LGHDT and YNNKEL (reference sequence). The CDR3 region has the DNA TGTGCCAGCAGATATCGGGGAGCCTACGAGCAGTACTTC. As protein: CASRYRGAYEQYF.

The V gene is TRBV30, the J gene TRBJ1-6; D may be TRBD1 (6 bases). The CDR3 is 14 amino acids. Trimming cost V 4 bases and J 8 bases, with 15 bases left between them. Germline loops: CDR1 GTSNPN, CDR2 SVGIG (reference sequence). DNA of the CDR3: TGTGCCTGGACCACCGGGACATACGATTCACCCCTCCACTTT. This encodes CAWTTGTYDSPLHF.

The chain joins TRBV29-1 to TRBJ2-2; TRBD2 matches at 10 bases. The CDR3 extends over 15 amino acids. The germline gives CDR1 SQVTM, CDR2 ANQGSEA. J was trimmed by 4 bases and V by 4 bases; bases with no gene match: 6. The CDR3 loop is CSVVTSGMATGELFF. DNA for the CDR3: TGCAGCGTTGTTACTAGCGGGATGGCCACCGGGGAGCTGTTTTTT.

The chain couples TRBV9 to TRBJ1-2, with 9 bases aligning to TRBD1. Germline V lookup: CDR1 SGDLS, CDR2 YYNGEE. Trimming removed 0 bases from V and 8 bases from J; junction bases left unmatched: 5. The CDR3 extends over 14 amino acids. The DNA for the CDR3 is TGTGCCAGCAGCGTAGCAGGACAGGGGAGAGGCTACACCTTC. Translating gives CASSVAGQGRGYTF.

The chain combines TRBV7-2 with TRBJ2-7; D unresolved. This CDR3 has 13 amino acids. The germline V and J ends were trimmed by 4 bases and 2 bases, with 9 bases remaining between them. The germline V gene encodes CDR1 SGHTA and CDR2 FQGNSA. The CDR3 coding sequence is TGTGCCAGCAGCTCCCGTCTAGCCTACGAGCAGTACTTC. Translating gives CASSSRLAYEQYF. The full variable domain, in which reference TRBV7-2 and TRBJ2-7 provide the parts outside the CDR3, is GAGVSQSPSNKVTEKGKDVELRCDPISGHTALYWYRQSLGQGLEFLIYFQGNSAPDKSGLPSDRFSAERTGGSVSTLTIQRTQQEDSAVYLCASSSRLAYEQYFGPGTRLTVT.

This chain joins TRBV29-1 and TRBJ2-5; the match to TRBD2 covers 11 bases. The junction had 7 bases not matched to a gene; V was cut back by 0 bases and J by 4 bases. This CDR3 spans 16 amino acids. Per the germline V gene, CDR1 is SQVTM and CDR2 is ANQGSEA. The CDR3 loop reads CSVEEVAGGLSETQYF. CDR3 nucleotides: TGCAGCGTTGAAGAGGTAGCGGGGGGGCTTTCAGAGACCCAGTACTTC.

Sample share makes this clone hyperexpanded (1% or more). Within the sample, other DNA sequences also encode this same CDR3. The V and J genes are TRBV28 and TRBJ1-5; 8 nucleotides line up with TRBD1. The ends lost 3 bases at V and 3 bases at J; junction bases unmatched: 7. CDR3 size: 16 residues. Per the germline V gene, CDR1 is MDHEN and CDR2 is SYDVKM. In DNA form, the CDR3 reads TGTGCCAGCAGTTTGGAGTCAGGGGGCTACAATCAGCCCCAGCATTTT. This translates into CASSLESGGYNQPQHF. Combining the CDR3 with reference TRBV28 and TRBJ1-5 gives the whole variable domain DVKVTQSSRYLVKRTGEKVFLECVQDMDHENMFWYRQDPGLGLRLIYFSYDVKMKEKGDIPEGYSVSREKKERFSLILESASTNQTSMYLCASSLESGGYNQPQHFGDGTRLSIL.